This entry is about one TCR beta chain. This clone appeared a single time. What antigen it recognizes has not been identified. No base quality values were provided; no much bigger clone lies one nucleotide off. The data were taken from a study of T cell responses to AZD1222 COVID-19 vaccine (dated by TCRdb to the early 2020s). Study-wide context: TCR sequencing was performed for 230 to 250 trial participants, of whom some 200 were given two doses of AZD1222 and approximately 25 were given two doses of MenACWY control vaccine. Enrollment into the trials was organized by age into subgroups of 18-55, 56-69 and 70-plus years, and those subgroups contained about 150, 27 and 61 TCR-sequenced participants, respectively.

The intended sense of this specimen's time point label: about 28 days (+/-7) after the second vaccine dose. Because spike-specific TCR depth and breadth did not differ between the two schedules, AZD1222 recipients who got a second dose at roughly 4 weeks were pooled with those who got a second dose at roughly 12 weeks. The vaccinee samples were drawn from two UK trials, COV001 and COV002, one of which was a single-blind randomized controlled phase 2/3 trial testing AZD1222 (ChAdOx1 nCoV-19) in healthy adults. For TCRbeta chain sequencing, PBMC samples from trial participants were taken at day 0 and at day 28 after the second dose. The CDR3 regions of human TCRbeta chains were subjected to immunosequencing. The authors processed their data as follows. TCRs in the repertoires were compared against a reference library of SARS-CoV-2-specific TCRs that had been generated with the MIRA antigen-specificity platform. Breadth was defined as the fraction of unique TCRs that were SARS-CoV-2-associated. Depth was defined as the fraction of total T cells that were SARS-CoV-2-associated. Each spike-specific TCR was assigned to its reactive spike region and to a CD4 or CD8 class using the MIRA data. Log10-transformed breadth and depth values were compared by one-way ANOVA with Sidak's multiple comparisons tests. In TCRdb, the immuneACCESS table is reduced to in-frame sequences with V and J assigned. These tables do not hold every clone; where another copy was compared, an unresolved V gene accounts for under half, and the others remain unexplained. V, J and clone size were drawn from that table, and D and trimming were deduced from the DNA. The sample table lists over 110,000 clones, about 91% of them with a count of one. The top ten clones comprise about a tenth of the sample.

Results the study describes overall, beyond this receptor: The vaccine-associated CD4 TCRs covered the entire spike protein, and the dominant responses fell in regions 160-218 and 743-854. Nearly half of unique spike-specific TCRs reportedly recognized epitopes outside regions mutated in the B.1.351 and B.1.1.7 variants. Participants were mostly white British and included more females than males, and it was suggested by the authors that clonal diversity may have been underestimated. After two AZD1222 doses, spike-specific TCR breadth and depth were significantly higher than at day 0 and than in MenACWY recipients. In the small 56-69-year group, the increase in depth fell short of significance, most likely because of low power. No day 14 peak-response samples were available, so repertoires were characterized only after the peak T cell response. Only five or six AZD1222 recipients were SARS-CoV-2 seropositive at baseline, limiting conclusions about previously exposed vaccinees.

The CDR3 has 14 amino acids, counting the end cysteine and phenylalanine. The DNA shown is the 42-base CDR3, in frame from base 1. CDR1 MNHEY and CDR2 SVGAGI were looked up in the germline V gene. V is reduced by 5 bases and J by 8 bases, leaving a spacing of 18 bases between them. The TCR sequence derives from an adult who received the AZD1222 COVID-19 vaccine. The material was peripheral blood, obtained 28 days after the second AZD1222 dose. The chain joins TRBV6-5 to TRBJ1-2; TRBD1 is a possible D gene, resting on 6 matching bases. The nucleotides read TGTGCCAGCAGTCGTCCGGGACATGTAGGCGGCTACACCTTC. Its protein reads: CASSRPGHVGGYTF.